This T cell receptor (beta chain) is drawn from a study of regulatory T cells in long-lasting Graves disease (TCRdb year 2021). For context, the study as a whole: Persistent Graves' disease was defined as antithyroid drug treatment for over 5 years with persistently positive TSH receptor autoantibodies. Antithyroid drugs had been taken for 8.5 to 13 years on average by persistent Graves' disease patients in the clinical cohort. A total of 33 samples underwent TCR sequencing: about 13 from persistent and some 20 from newly diagnosed Graves' disease patients. This study used TCR sequencing and RNA sequencing of peripheral blood to compare persistent Graves' disease patients against newly diagnosed Graves' disease patients. The study took place in China and was registered as a clinical trial. Results the study describes overall, beyond this receptor: Only the TCR beta chain was sequenced and analyzed. Compared with newly diagnosed patients, patients with persistent Graves' disease had lower TCR Shannon entropy and fewer highly expanded clones, which suggests clonal expansion. Only peripheral blood was studied, because thyroid tissue, the primary lesion, was inaccessible. A larger number of public clonotypes was shared among persistent patients (about 2,700) than among newly diagnosed patients (approximately 1,000). TRBV28, TRBJ1-2 and TRBJ2-5 were preferentially used in persistent disease, while TRBV20-1 and TRBJ2-1 were favored in newly diagnosed disease. The small sample size was acknowledged by the authors as a limitation that may reduce accuracy.

From the germline V gene, CDR1 is KGHSH and CDR2 is LQKENI. Trimming removed 5 bases from V and 5 bases from J, leaving 15 bases between the germline ends. Spanning cysteine to phenylalanine, the CDR3 consists of 14 amino acids. This entry keeps only the CDR3 DNA: 42 bases, framed from base 1. The library was generated by multiplex PCR. For sequencing, an Illumina HiSeq 4000 was employed. CDR3 regions were amplified by Arm-PCR with iRepertoire HTBI primers to construct TCR beta libraries. Before sequencing, the PCR products underwent gel purification. In the paper's pipeline: A total of fewer than 65 TRBV and some 15 TRBJ segments were identified across samples and were used for gene usage analysis of CDR3 amino acid clonotypes. COPE and FqMerger were used to merge filtered high-quality paired reads into contigs. Contigs were aligned with BLAST to IMGT TRBV, TRBD and TRBJ reference genes, and CDR3 was defined per IMGT. Any clonotype with a frequency above 0.1% was counted as a highly expanded clone. Shannon entropy was used to measure repertoire diversity, and the Gini coefficient was used to measure V-J evenness. Public clonotypes were defined as clonotypes shared by more than one individual. TCRdb ran its own pipeline on the public reads, namely fastp trimming at Q25 and MiXCR clone calling, and kept in-frame beta chains. Every distinct CDR3 protein forms one entry, paired with its most common genes and DNA. The V and J calls follow TCRdb's processing rather than the paper's. The sample table shows a few hundred thousand distinct CDR3 sequences, and about a quarter are seen once. The top ten constitute around 24% of the sample.

This clonotype was observed at least ten times. Its antigen is unknown. Base-call qualities are not available, and no considerably larger clone is one nucleotide away. The time point tag for this specimen amounts to: persistent/refractory GD, antithyroid drugs over 5 years with positive TRAb. For both TCR sequencing and RNA sequencing, RNA was extracted from PBMCs in TRIzol. The diagnosis of Graves' disease was made according to American Thyroid Association guidelines. Patients for the study were recruited at an endocrinology department in Xi'an, China. From each patient, 7.5 to 10 milliliters of peripheral blood was collected into an EDTA anticoagulant tube. PBMCs were isolated by Ficoll Paque Plus density gradient separation without further T cell sorting. An Agilent 2100 Bioanalyzer and agarose gel were used to check RNA quality, while a NanoDrop 2000 measured RNA concentration.

This clonotype was sampled from a female donor with Graves disease. The sequenced sample was peripheral blood mononuclear cells (PBMCs), obtained when the disease was refractory, from a patient treated with antithyroid drugs. In this chain, TRBV18 is recombined with TRBJ2-5, with a tentative D gene TRBD2 over 6 matching bases. In nucleotides, the sequence is TGTGCCAGCTCATCAGGAGGGGACCGGGAGACCCAGTACTTC. This codes for CASSSGGDRETQYF.